One and the same sample provided the 24 T cell receptor beta chains below, sequenced in a study of shared clonotypes between healthy human individuals (dated by TCRdb to 2018 to 2020). Library generation was performed with the immunoSEQ multiplex PCR assay. Imported from immuneACCESS, the table was reduced by TCRdb to in-frame sequences with V and J called. These copies leave out some clones; in studies compared against another copy, an unresolved V gene accounts for under half, and the cause of the remainder is not known. The sample table contains some 450,000 clones; only one count was recorded for approximately 80% of them. The top ten clonotypes cover approximately 12% of the sample. Input material: PBMCs. These receptor sequences come from a woman aged 40 to 49 in good health. Some clones in this sample may be carry-over from other donors' samples.

J is TRBJ1-5 and V is TRBV5-4, with D possibly TRBD1 on 6 matching bases. Germline CDR1 is SGHNT and CDR2 is YYREEE (reference sequence). Trimming removed 9 bases from V and 3 bases from J, with 16 bases in between. CDR3 length: 14 residues. CDR3 nucleotides: TGTGCCACCAACAGGGCCGATAACAATCAGCCCCAGCATTTT. Encoded protein: CATNRADNNQPQHF.

The table lists this clone with a few counts. This sequence joins TRBV18 and TRBJ1-4; the D gene is possibly TRBD1 (6 bases). The germline V gene encodes CDR1 KGHSH and CDR2 LQKENI. The CDR3 has 16 residues. The ends were cut back, 3 bases at V and 6 bases at J, with 17 bases in the middle. In DNA, the CDR3 is TGTGCCAGCTCACCGGGACAAATCCGGAGGGATGAAAAACTGTTTTTT. It yields the protein CASSPGQIRRDEKLFF.

The genes are TRBV25-1 and TRBJ2-1; 11 bases fit TRBD2. With 7 bases clipped from V and 4 bases from J, the junction kept 3 bases outside the gene matches. Germline CDR1 is MGHDK and CDR2 is SYGVNS. This CDR3 spans 14 amino acids. CDR3 protein: CASKLAGEYNEQFF. DNA of the CDR3: TGTGCCAGCAAACTAGCGGGAGAGTACAATGAGCAGTTCTTC.

The chain joins TRBV6-6 to TRBJ2-5; 7 positions agree with TRBD2. J lost 5 bases, V lost 7 bases, and 13 bases had no gene match. CDR3 size: 15 residues. Germline V gene lookup returns CDR1 MNHNY and CDR2 SVGAGI (reference sequence). The CDR3 DNA sequence: TGTGCCAGCACCTTACTAGGAGCGGGGACCGAGACCCAGTACTTC. Protein: CASTLLGAGTETQYF.

The chain uses TRBV7-2 and TRBJ2-1; 9 bases fit TRBD2. Germline V gene lookup returns CDR1 SGHTA and CDR2 FQGNSA. The V and J ends lost 4 bases and 6 bases, in that order; junction bases with no gene match: 7. The CDR3 is 15 amino acids. CDR3 loop: CASSSEGLASNEQFF. The CDR3 coding sequence is TGTGCCAGCAGCTCCGAGGGACTAGCTTCCAATGAGCAGTTCTTC.

The chain uses TRBV27 and TRBJ2-7; D remains unclear. The V end lost 5 bases, the J end lost 2 bases, and 10 bases lay between the germline ends. This CDR3 has 13 amino acids. The germline CDR1 and CDR2 sequences are MNHEY and SMNVEV (reference sequence). CDR3: CASSTLTPYEQYF. CDR3 DNA: TGTGCCAGCAGTACCTTAACCCCCTACGAGCAGTACTTC.

This clone was recorded once. The genes are TRBV5-1 and TRBJ2-7; 12 bases fit TRBD1. The CDR3 covers 15 residues. The J segment lost 7 bases and the V segment lost 3 bases, leaving 8 bases of the junction unmatched. CDR1 is SGHRS and CDR2 is YFSETQ in the germline V gene. Here the CDR3 reads CASSSPGQGAGEQYF. Written as DNA, the CDR3 is TGCGCCAGCAGCTCACCGGGACAGGGGGCCGGGGAGCAGTACTTC.

CDR3 in DNA: TGTGCCAGCAGCTTAGCGGCTATGAACACTGAAGCTTTCTTT. This translates into CASSLAAMNTEAFF. The rearrangement uses TRBV7-9 and TRBJ1-1, with D uncertain. V gave up 0 bases and J gave up 0 bases, with 5 bases separating them. CDR1 SEHNR and CDR2 FQNEAQ come from the germline V gene (reference sequence). The CDR3 loop spans 14 amino acids.

The chain combines TRBV29-1 with TRBJ2-3; 10 bases map to TRBD2. CDR3 length equals 16 residues. The V gene end was trimmed by 4 bases and the J gene end by 2 bases; junction bases not matched to a gene: 9. CDR1 SQVTM and CDR2 ANQGSEA come from the germline V gene. The CDR3 coding sequence is TGCAGCGTTGGGGCCGGGGGACTAGCGATCACAGATACGCAGTATTTT. Its protein is CSVGAGGLAITDTQYF.

V and J are TRBV10-3 and TRBJ2-5; D gene ambiguous. Germline V gene lookup returns CDR1 ENHRY and CDR2 SYGVKD. V lost 0 bases to trimming and J lost 5 bases, with 4 bases between them. The CDR3 sequence is 12 residues long. In DNA form, the CDR3 reads TGTGCCATCAGTGAGTCGGGTGAGACCCAGTACTTC. Its translation is CAISESGETQYF.

This clone was detected a few times. The rearrangement joins TRBV19 to TRBJ1-2; D is perhaps TRBD1 (5 bases). CDR3 length: 15 residues. Between the trimmed V and J ends, which lost 4 bases and 7 bases, there was a span of 19 bases. Germline CDR1 LNHDA, CDR2 SQIVND (reference sequence). CDR3 protein: CASSNRGGESSGYTF. In DNA form, the CDR3 reads TGTGCCAGTAGTAATCGCGGAGGGGAATCGTCTGGCTACACCTTC.

This clone was detected many times. The chain joins TRBV9 to TRBJ2-2, with D possibly being TRBD2 (6 bases). Looked up from germline, CDR1 is SGDLS and CDR2 is YYNGEE. The CDR3 extends over 15 amino acids. The germline V and J ends were trimmed by 4 bases and 4 bases, with 14 bases remaining between them. The CDR3 DNA sequence: TGTGCCAGCAGCCCCTACCTGGGGGGCACCGGGGAGCTGTTTTTT. It encodes CASSPYLGGTGELFF.

This clone was seen a single time. V is TRBV7-6 and J is TRBJ2-7; a possible D gene is TRBD1 (5 bases). CDR3 size: 12 residues. From germline, CDR1 is SGHVS and CDR2 FNYEAQ. Trimming shortened V by 6 bases and J by 3 bases, and 9 bases separated the two germline ends. The CDR3 DNA reads as TGTGCCAGCAGTATAGACAGCTACGAGCAGTACTTC. This encodes CASSIDSYEQYF.

In this sample, this clone turned up a few times. The chain employs TRBV5-1 and TRBJ2-7; the D gene is possibly TRBD1 (6 bases). The CDR3 is 13 amino acids. The germline gives CDR1 SGHRS, CDR2 YFSETQ. Trimming took 4 bases from V and 2 from J, leaving 10 bases between them. In DNA, the CDR3 is TGCGCCAGCAGCCGGGACAATCCCTACGAGCAGTACTTC. Amino acid sequence: CASSRDNPYEQYF.

This clone was seen ten or more times. This sample includes further DNA sequences coding for the same CDR3. This rearrangement joins TRBV21-1 to TRBJ1-2. TRBV21-1 is reported as a pseudogene. There are 9 residues in the CDR3. This CDR3 reads CARGSGYTF. CDR3 nucleotides: TGTGCCAGGGGGTCTGGCTACACCTTC.

As for this clone: A read error is possible here, since a much larger clone lies one base away. Other DNA sequences in this sample translate to the same CDR3. This rearrangement joins TRBV7-9 to TRBJ1-1; D is unresolved. Germline CDR1 is SEHNR and CDR2 is FQNEAQ (reference sequence). The CDR3 runs to 13 residues. The DNA for the CDR3 is TGCGCCAGCAGCCAATCCGGTGGGCCTGAAGCTTTCTTT. Its translation: CASSQSGGPEAFF.

This chain uses TRBV15 with TRBJ1-1; perhaps TRBD1 as D (5 bases). There are 15 residues in the CDR3. The V and J ends lost 3 bases and 0 bases respectively, with 11 bases between them. Germline-derived CDR1 and CDR2 are LNHNV and YYDKDF (reference sequence). In nucleotides, the CDR3 is TGTGCCACCAGCAGCCCTGGGGGTATGAACACTGAAGCTTTCTTT. Translated, it gives CATSSPGGMNTEAFF.

This clone was seen a handful of times. This probably arose from a read error, given a far larger clone one base away. The chain employs TRBV30 and TRBJ1-5, with D uncertain. V dropped 2 bases and J dropped 2 bases, with 16 bases sitting between them. The CDR3 is 16 amino acids. Germline V gene data show CDR1 as GTSNPN and CDR2 as SVGIG (reference sequence). CDR3 sequence reads: CAWSKPKGPGNQPQHF. CDR3 nucleotides: TGTGCCTGGAGTAAGCCTAAGGGCCCGGGCAATCAGCCCCAGCATTTT.

This clone was seen repeatedly, ten times or more. At the DNA level, this CDR3 is encoded by other sequences in the same sample as well. The chain carries TRBV5-4 and TRBJ1-2; no firm D call. V shed 6 bases and J shed 4 bases, with 13 bases lying between them. The germline CDR1 and CDR2 sequences are SGHNT and YYREEE (reference sequence). This CDR3 is built from 13 residues. The CDR3 DNA reads as TGTGCCAGCACGGCAGCCTGGGGCTATGGCTACACCTTC. Translation: CASTAAWGYGYTF.

CDR3 coding DNA: TGTGCCAGCAGTACAGCGGGAGGGGCAGATACGCAGTATTTT. Translating it yields CASSTAGGADTQYF. This chain joins TRBV6-4 and TRBJ2-3; 10 bases line up with TRBD2. CDR1 is MRHNA and CDR2 is SNTAGT in the germline V gene. The CDR3 is made up of 14 amino acids. V trimming: 5 bases; J trimming: 4 bases; junction bases outside the gene matches: 3.

V and J are TRBV5-1 and TRBJ2-2; possible D gene TRBD1, 5 bases. V lost 7 bases and J lost 0, with 13 bases in between. The germline V gene encodes CDR1 SGHRS and CDR2 YFSETQ. The CDR3 sequence is 15 residues long. Written as DNA, the CDR3 is TGCGCCAGCTACCTGGACATAGCGAACACCGGGGAGCTGTTTTTT. Amino acid sequence: CASYLDIANTGELFF.

The rearrangement uses TRBV5-1 and TRBJ2-7; TRBD2 agrees at 8 bases. Germline V gene data show CDR1 as SGHRS and CDR2 as YFSETQ. The CDR3 length is 14 residues. Trimming at V came to 0 bases and at J to 5 bases, leaving 4 bases not matched to a gene. This chain's CDR3 is CASSLVGRADEQYF. The CDR3, as DNA: TGCGCCAGCAGCTTGGTCGGGAGGGCCGACGAGCAGTACTTC. Based on the CDR3 plus reference TRBV5-1 and TRBJ2-7, the full variable domain is KAGVTQTPRYLIKTRGQQVTLSCSPISGHRSVSWYQQTPGQGLQFLFEYFSETQRNKGNFPGRFSGRQFSNSRSEMNVSTLELGDSALYLCASSLVGRADEQYFGPGTRLTVT.

As concerns this clone: The sample carries other DNA sequences with the same CDR3. The rearrangement links TRBV7-9 to TRBJ1-5; possibly TRBD1 for D (5 bases). The V end was cut by 1 base, the J end by 5 bases, with 6 bases between. Germline CDR1 is SEHNR and CDR2 is FQNEAQ (reference sequence). There are 13 residues in the CDR3. CDR3 sequence reads: CASSLVGDQPQHF. In nucleotides, the CDR3 is TGTGCCAGCAGCTTAGTGGGGGATCAGCCCCAGCATTTT.

This chain uses TRBV30 with TRBJ2-7; D is uncertain. CDR1 is GTSNPN, CDR2 SVGIG, per germline (reference sequence). V shed 2 bases and J shed 2 bases, with 7 bases lying between them. This CDR3 has 12 residues. The CDR3 is CAWSSAPYEQYF. The CDR3, as DNA: TGTGCCTGGAGTAGTGCCCCCTACGAGCAGTACTTC.